The present entry profiles one T cell receptor (beta chain) with its context. The antigen is not known. This sample is drawn from a study of T-cell reconstitution after alpha-beta-depleted transplantation in children. From germline, CDR1 is MGHRA and CDR2 YSYEKL. The germline V and J ends were trimmed by 2 bases and 8 bases, with 9 bases remaining between them. CDR3 size: 13 residues. A library of TCRbeta sequences, prepared with unique molecular identifiers, was generated. MiXCR was run by TCRdb on the PCR reads, yielding one entry per CDR3 protein. The repertoire holds 5,500 to 8,500 distinct CDR3 sequences, with more than 5% as singletons. Broader study findings: Surviving recipient T cells and thymic progenitors accounted for the high day-60 TCRbeta diversity observed in some patients. In patients about two months after transplant, alpha-beta T cells reportedly arose from several hundred expanded graft clones.

This TCR derives from a child less than two years old who had a stem cell transplant for acute myeloid leukemia, so the T cells may come from the graft donor. The material was PBMCs, mostly from graft donor cells, obtained 180 days after TCRalphabeta/CD19-depleted stem cell transplant. The chain is built from TRBV4-1 and TRBJ2-2, with D possibly matching TRBD1 (6 bases). CDR3 residues: CASSQRGLGELFF. CDR3 in DNA: TGCGCCAGCAGCCAAAGGGGGTTGGGGGAGCTGTTTTTT.